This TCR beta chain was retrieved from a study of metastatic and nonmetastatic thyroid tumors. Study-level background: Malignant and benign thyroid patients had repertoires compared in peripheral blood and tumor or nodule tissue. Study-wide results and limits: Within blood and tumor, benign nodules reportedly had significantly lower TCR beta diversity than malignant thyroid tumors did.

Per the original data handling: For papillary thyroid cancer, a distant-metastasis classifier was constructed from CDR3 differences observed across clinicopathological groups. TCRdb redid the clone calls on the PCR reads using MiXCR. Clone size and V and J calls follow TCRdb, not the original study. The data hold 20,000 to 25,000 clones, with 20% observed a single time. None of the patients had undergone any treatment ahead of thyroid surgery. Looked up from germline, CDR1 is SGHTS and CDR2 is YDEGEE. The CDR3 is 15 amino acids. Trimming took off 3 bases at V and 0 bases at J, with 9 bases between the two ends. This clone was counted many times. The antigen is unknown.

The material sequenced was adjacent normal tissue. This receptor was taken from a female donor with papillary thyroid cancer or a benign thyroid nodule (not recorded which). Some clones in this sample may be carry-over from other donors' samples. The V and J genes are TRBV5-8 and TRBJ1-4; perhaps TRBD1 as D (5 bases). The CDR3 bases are TGTGCCAGCAGCTGGCAGGGCGCAACTAATGAAAAACTGTTTTTT. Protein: CASSWQGATNEKLFF.